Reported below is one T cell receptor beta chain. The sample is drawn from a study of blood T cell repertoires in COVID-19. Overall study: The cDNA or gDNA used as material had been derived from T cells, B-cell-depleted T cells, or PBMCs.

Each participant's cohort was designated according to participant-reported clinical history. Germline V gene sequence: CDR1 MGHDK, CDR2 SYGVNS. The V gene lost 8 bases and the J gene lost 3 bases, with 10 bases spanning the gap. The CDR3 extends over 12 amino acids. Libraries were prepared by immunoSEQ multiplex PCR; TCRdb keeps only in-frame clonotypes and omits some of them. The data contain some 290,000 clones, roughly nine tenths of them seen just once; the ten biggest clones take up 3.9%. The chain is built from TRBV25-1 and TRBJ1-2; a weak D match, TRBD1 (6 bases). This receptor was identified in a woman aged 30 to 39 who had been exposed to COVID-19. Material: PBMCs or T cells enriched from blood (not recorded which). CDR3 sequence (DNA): TGTGCCAGCCAGGGGACGGACTATGGCTACACCTTC. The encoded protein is CASQGTDYGYTF.